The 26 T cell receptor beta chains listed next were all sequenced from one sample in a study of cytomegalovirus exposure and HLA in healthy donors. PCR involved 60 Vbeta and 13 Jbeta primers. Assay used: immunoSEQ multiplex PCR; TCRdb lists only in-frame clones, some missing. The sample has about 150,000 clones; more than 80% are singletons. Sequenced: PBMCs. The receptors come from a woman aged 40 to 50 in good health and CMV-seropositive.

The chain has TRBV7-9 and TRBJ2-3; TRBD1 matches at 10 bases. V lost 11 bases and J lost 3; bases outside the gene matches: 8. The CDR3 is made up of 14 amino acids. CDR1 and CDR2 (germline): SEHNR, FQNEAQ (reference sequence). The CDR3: CAGERTGGTDTQYF. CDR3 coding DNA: TGTGCCGGAGAGCGGACAGGGGGTACAGATACGCAGTATTTT.

The CDR3 nucleotides are TGTGCCAGCAGTTTAAGAAGGGGACAGGGGACTCAAGATACGCAGTATTTT. Amino acids: CASSLRRGQGTQDTQYF. The J gene is TRBJ2-3, the V gene TRBV27, with TRBD1 matching over 10 bases. The CDR3 runs to 17 residues. V was pared by 2 bases and J by 5 bases, with 10 bases of the junction left unmatched. Per germline, CDR1 MNHEY and CDR2 SMNVEV (reference sequence).

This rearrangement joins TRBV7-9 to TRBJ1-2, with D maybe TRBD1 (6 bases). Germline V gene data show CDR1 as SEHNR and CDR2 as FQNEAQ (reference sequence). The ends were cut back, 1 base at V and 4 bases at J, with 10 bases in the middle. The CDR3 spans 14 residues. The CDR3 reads CASSLDREGYGYTF. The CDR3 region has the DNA TGTGCCAGCAGCTTAGACAGGGAGGGCTATGGCTACACCTTC. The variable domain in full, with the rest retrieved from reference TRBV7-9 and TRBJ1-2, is DTGVSQNPRHKITKRGQNVTFRCDPISEHNRLYWYRQTLGQGPEFLTYFQNEAQLEKSRLLSDRFSAERPKGSFSTLEIQRTEQGDSAMYLCASSLDREGYGYTFGSGTRLTVV.

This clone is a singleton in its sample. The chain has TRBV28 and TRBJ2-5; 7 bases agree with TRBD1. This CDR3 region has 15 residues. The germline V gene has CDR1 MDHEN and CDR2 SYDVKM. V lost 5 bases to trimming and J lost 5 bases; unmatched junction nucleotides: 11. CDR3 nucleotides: TGTGCCAGCAGTCGAGGACAGGAAGGCGTGGAGACCCAGTACTTC. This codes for CASSRGQEGVETQYF.

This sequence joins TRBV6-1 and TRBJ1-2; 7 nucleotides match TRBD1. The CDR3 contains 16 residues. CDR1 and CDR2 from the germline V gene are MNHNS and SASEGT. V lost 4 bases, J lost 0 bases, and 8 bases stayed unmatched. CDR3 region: CASSGYRDRANYGYTF. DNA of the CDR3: TGTGCCAGCAGTGGATACCGGGACAGAGCTAACTATGGCTACACCTTC.

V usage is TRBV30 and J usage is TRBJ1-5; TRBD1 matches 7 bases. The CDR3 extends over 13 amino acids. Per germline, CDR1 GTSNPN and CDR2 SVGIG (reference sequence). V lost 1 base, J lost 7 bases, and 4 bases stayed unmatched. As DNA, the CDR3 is TGTGCCTGGAGTGCTTACAGGGGCCAGCCCCAGCATTTT. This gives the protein CAWSAYRGQPQHF.

CDR3 nucleotides: TGTGCCAGCACTATTTGGGGGGGGACAGGGGTTTATAGCAATCAGCCCCAGCATTTT. Its protein is CASTIWGGTGVYSNQPQHF. The rearrangement uses TRBV21-1 and TRBJ1-5; the table's D call TRBD1 went unverified against the DNA. TRBV21-1 is a pseudogene locus. This CDR3 spans 19 amino acids.

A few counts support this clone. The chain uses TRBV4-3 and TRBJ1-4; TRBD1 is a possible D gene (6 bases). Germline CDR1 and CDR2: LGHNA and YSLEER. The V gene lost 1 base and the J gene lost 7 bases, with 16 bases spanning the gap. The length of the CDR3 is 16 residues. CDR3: CASSQATRGTTEKLFF. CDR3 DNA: TGCGCCAGCAGCCAAGCTACTAGGGGGACGACTGAAAAACTGTTTTTT.

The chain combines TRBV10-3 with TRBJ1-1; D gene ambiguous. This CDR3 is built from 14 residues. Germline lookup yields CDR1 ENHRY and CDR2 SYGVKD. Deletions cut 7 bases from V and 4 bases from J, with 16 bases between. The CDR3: CAINSGQVGTEAFF. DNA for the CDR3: TGTGCCATCAATTCTGGCCAGGTGGGCACTGAAGCTTTCTTT.

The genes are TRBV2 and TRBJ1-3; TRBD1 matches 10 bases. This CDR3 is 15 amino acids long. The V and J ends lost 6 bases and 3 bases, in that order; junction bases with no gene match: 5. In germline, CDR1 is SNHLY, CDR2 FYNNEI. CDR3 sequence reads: CASRGDRGGGNTIYF. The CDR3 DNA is TGTGCCAGCAGGGGGGACAGGGGCGGTGGAAACACCATATATTTT.

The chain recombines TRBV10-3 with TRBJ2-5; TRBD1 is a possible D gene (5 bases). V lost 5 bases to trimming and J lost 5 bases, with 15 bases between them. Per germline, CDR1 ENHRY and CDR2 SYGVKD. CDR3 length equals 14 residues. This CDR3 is CAISRSQGGETQYF. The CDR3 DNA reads TGTGCCATCAGTAGGAGCCAGGGTGGTGAGACCCAGTACTTC.

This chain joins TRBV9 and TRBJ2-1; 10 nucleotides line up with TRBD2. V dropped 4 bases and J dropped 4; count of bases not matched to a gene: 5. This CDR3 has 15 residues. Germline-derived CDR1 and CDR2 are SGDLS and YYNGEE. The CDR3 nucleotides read TGTGCCAGCAGCATGGGACTAGCGAATTACAATGAGCAGTTCTTC. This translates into CASSMGLANYNEQFF.

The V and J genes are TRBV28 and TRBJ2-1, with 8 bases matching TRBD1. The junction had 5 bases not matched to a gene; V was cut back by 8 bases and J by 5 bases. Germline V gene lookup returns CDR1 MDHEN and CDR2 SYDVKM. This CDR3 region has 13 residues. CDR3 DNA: TGTGCCAGCTTTCAGGGGGCCCACAATGAGCAGTTCTTC. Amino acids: CASFQGAHNEQFF.

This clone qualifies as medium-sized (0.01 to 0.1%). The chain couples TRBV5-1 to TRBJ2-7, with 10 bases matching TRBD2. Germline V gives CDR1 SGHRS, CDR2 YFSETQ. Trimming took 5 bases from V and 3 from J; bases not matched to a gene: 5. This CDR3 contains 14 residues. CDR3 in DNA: TGCGCCAGCAGTGGTAGCGGGGGGTTCTACGAGCAGTACTTC. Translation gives CASSGSGGFYEQYF.

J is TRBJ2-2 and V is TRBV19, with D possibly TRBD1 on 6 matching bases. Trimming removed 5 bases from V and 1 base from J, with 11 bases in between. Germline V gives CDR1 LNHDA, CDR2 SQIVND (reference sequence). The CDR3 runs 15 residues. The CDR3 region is CASSGGGLNTGELFF. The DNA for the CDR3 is TGTGCCAGTAGTGGTGGGGGCTTGAACACCGGGGAGCTGTTTTTT.

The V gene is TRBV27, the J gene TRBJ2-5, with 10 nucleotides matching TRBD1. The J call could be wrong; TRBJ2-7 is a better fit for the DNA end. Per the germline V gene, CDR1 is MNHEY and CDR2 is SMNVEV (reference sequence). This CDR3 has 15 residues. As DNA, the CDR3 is TGTGCCAGCAGTGCCCGGACAGGGGGACACTACGAGCAGTACTTC. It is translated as CASSARTGGHYEQYF.

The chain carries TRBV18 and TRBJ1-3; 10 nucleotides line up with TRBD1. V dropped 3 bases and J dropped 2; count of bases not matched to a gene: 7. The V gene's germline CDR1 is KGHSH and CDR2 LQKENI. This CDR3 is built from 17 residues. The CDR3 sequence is CASSPLDRGRTGNTIYF. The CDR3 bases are TGTGCCAGCTCACCGCTAGACAGGGGGCGGACTGGAAACACCATATATTTT.

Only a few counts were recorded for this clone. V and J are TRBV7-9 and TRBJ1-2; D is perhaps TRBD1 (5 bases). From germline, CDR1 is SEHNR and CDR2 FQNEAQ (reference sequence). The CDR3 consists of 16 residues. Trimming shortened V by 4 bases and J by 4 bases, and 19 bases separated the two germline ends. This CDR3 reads CASSYAAGSLTYGYTF. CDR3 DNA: TGTGCCAGCAGCTACGCCGCAGGGTCTCTGACCTATGGCTACACCTTC.

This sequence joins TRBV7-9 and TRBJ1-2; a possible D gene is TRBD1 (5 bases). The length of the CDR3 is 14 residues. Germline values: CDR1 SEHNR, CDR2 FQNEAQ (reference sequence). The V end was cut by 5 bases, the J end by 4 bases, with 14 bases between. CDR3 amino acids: CASSPQGTAYGYTF. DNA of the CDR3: TGTGCCAGCAGCCCCCAGGGAACTGCCTATGGCTACACCTTC.

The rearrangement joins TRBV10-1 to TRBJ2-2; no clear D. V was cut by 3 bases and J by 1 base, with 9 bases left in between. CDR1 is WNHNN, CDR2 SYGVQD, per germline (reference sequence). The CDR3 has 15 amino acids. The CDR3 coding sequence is TGCGCCAGCAGTGAACTCCCAGGGAACACCGGGGAGCTGTTTTTT. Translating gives CASSELPGNTGELFF.

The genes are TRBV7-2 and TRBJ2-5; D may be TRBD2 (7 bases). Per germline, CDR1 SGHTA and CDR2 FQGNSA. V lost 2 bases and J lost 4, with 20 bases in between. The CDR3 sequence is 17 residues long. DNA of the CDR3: TGTGCCAGCAGCTTAAGAGGGGGACTATCCACGTTAGAGACCCAGTACTTC. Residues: CASSLRGGLSTLETQYF.

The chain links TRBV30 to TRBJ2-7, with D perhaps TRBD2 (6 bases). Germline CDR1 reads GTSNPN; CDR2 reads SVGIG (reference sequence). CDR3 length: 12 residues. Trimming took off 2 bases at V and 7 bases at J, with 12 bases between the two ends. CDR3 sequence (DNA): TGTGCCTGGAGTAACGGGGGTCCGGAGCAGTACTTC. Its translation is CAWSNGGPEQYF.

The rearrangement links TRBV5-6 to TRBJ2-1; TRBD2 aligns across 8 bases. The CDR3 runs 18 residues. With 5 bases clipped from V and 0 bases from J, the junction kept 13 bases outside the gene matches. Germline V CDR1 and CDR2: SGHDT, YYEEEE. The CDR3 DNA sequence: TGTGCCAGCAGTGCTTGGAGCGGGAGCTTCCGCTCCTACAATGAGCAGTTCTTC. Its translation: CASSAWSGSFRSYNEQFF.

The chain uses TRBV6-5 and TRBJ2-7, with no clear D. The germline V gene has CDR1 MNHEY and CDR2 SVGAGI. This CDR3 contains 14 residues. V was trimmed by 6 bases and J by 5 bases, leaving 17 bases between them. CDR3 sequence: CASRSTASANEQYF. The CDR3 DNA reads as TGTGCCAGCAGGAGTACTGCCTCCGCCAACGAGCAGTACTTC.

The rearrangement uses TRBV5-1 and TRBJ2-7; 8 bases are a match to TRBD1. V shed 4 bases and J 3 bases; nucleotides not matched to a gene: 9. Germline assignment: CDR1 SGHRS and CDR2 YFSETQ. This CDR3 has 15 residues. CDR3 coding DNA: TGCGCCAGCAGCCCCTCCGGGACAGGCCGCTACGAGCAGTACTTC. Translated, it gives CASSPSGTGRYEQYF.

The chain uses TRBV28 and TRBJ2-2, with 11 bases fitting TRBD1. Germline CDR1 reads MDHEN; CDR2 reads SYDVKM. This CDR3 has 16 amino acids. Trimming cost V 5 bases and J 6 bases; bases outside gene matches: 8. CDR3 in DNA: TGTGCCAGCAGTGCGATGGACAGGGGGCGCCCCGGGGAGCTGTTTTTT. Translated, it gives CASSAMDRGRPGELFF.